This passage covers 9 T cell receptor beta chains from one sample sequenced in a study of blood T cell repertoires in COVID-19. Sequencing was performed with immunoSEQ multiplex PCR; in TCRdb, only in-frame clones are kept and a portion is missing. Of hundreds of thousands of clones listed, around 80% are singletons. The sequencing input was peripheral blood. The source is a woman aged 40-49 years with active or convalescent COVID-19.

This clone came up once. V usage is TRBV11-2 and J usage is TRBJ2-1; 10 bases are a match to TRBD2. The V gene's germline CDR1 is SGHAT and CDR2 FQNNGV. V shed 5 bases, J shed 4 bases, and the junction held 2 bases outside the gene matches. This CDR3 is built from 14 residues. The CDR3 DNA follows: TGTGCCAGCAGCGAGACTAGCGGGTACAATGAGCAGTTCTTC. Protein product: CASSETSGYNEQFF.

This clone is a singleton in its sample. The chain employs TRBV6-2 or TRBV6-3 and TRBJ2-1, with D possibly being TRBD2 (5 bases). V was trimmed by 6 bases and J by 10 bases, leaving 16 bases between them. The V gene's germline CDR1 is MNHEY and CDR2 SVGEGT. The CDR3 is 13 residues long. The CDR3 coding sequence is TGTGCCAGCAGCGATCCAGCGCCGGGGGAGCAGTTCTTC. This encodes CASSDPAPGEQFF.

The V and J genes are TRBV19 and TRBJ1-3; unclear D gene. Germline lookup yields CDR1 LNHDA and CDR2 SQIVND (reference sequence). Between the trimmed V and J ends, which lost 3 bases and 0 bases, there was a span of 12 bases. The CDR3 is 16 residues long. The CDR3 DNA follows: TGTGCCAGTAGTATCCATCAGGCGTACTCTGGAAACACCATATATTTT. It specifies CASSIHQAYSGNTIYF. Full variable domain (missing parts from reference TRBV19 and TRBJ1-3): DGGITQSPKYLFRKEGQNVTLSCEQNLNHDAMYWYRQDPGQGLRLIYYSQIVNDFQKGDIAEGYSVSREKKESFPLTVTSAQKNPTAFYLCASSIHQAYSGNTIYFGEGSWLTVV.

The gene calls are TRBV28 and TRBJ1-2, with D perhaps matching TRBD1 (5 bases). The CDR3 runs to 14 residues. The germline V and J ends were trimmed by 7 bases and 4 bases, with 16 bases remaining between them. Germline loops: CDR1 MDHEN, CDR2 SYDVKM. CDR3 DNA: TGTGCCAGCACCTTCATTCAGGGTATCTATGGCTACACCTTC. Translated: CASTFIQGIYGYTF.

The chain is built from TRBV11-3 and TRBJ1-1, with TRBD1 matching over 12 bases. CDR3 length: 17 residues. Looked up from germline, CDR1 is SGHNT and CDR2 is YENEEA. Trimming at V came to 5 bases and at J to 2 bases, leaving 9 bases not matched to a gene. The CDR3 DNA is TGTGCCAGCAGCCCCGGGACAGGGGGCGCAGGTAACACTGAAGCTTTCTTT. Its translation is CASSPGTGGAGNTEAFF.

The rearrangement joins TRBV5-5 to TRBJ2-2; no firm D call. Per germline, CDR1 SGHKS and CDR2 YYEKEE (reference sequence). The V gene lost 0 bases and the J gene lost 6 bases, with 12 bases spanning the gap. The CDR3 is 15 amino acids. Written as DNA, the CDR3 is TGTGCCAGCAGCTTGGTTGGCGGTAGGTCCGGGGAGCTGTTTTTT. This sequence encodes CASSLVGGRSGELFF.

The V gene is TRBV5-1, the J gene TRBJ1-2; D may be TRBD1 (5 bases). Trimming took off 4 bases at V and 8 bases at J, with 18 bases between the two ends. CDR3 length: 14 amino acids. Germline CDR1 is SGHRS and CDR2 is YFSETQ. The CDR3 sequence: CASSPTPGGGGYTF. The CDR3 DNA reads as TGCGCCAGCAGCCCAACCCCGGGGGGAGGAGGCTACACCTTC.

The genes are TRBV29-1 and TRBJ2-7; D is ambiguous. There are 12 residues in the CDR3. The germline V gene encodes CDR1 SQVTM and CDR2 ANQGSEA. V was pared by 5 bases and J by 0 bases, with 8 bases between. CDR3 DNA sequence: TGCAGCGTTCGGGTCACCTCCTACGAGCAGTACTTC. Translating it yields CSVRVTSYEQYF.

The rearrangement joins TRBV4-1 to TRBJ2-2; D uncertain. The CDR3 loop spans 13 amino acids. In germline, CDR1 is MGHRA, CDR2 YSYEKL. Trimming removed 7 bases at V and 2 bases at J, with 8 bases between. The CDR3 DNA follows: TGCGCCAGCACCCCGGGTAACACCGGGGAGCTGTTTTTT. This sequence encodes CASTPGNTGELFF.